The 9 T cell receptor beta chains listed next were all sequenced from one sample in a study of beta chain features in type 1 diabetes. Expressed TCRB transcripts got sequenced, as all isolated RNA was reverse transcribed. Profiling relied on immunoSEQ multiplex PCR, and the TCRdb table lists in-frame clones only, not all of them. The sample holds roughly 500,000 clones, about 30% seen once. The source material was naive CD4+ T cells from blood. The receptors were gathered from a man aged 18 to 30 in good health.

The genes are TRBV28 and TRBJ2-1; 14 nucleotides line up with TRBD2. The V gene end was trimmed by 6 bases and the J gene end by 4 bases; junction bases not matched to a gene: 8. Germline V gene sequence: CDR1 MDHEN, CDR2 SYDVKM. The CDR3 extends over 17 amino acids. The DNA for the CDR3 is TGTGCCAGCAGCGGACTAGCGGGAGGAAGAAGGTACAATGAGCAGTTCTTC. Its protein is CASSGLAGGRRYNEQFF.

The chain links TRBV2 to TRBJ2-3; the match to TRBD1 covers 8 bases. The germline CDR1 and CDR2 sequences are SNHLY and FYNNEI. V was pared by 8 bases and J by 0 bases, with 1 base of the junction left unmatched. CDR3 size: 13 residues. The CDR3 nucleotides read TGTGCCAGCCAGGGGGCTAGCACAGATACGCAGTATTTT. Residues: CASQGASTDTQYF. Complete variable domain (other parts from reference TRBV2 and TRBJ2-3): EPEVTQTPSHQVTQMGQEVILRCVPISNHLYFYWYRQILGQKVEFLVSFYNNEISEKSEIFDDQFSVERPDGSNFTLKIRSTKLEDSAMYFCASQGASTDTQYFGPGTRLTVL.

This clone was seen a handful of times. This same CDR3 is encoded by further DNA sequences in the sample. The chain recombines TRBV7-9 with TRBJ2-1; D unclear. Deletions cut 0 bases from V and 4 bases from J, with 4 bases between. The CDR3 covers 13 residues. Germline-derived CDR1 and CDR2 are SEHNR and FQNEAQ (reference sequence). CDR3 in amino acids: CASSLASYNEQFF. The CDR3 coding sequence is TGTGCCAGCAGCTTAGCTAGTTACAATGAGCAGTTCTTC.

In its sample, this clone was seen a few times. The V call is TRBV25-1, the J call TRBJ2-5; no firm D call. Germline loops: CDR1 MGHDK, CDR2 SYGVNS. This CDR3 comprises 13 residues. V was clipped by 3 bases and J by 0 bases, with 5 bases between them. DNA for the CDR3: TGTGCCAGCAGTGAGGCCCACCAAGAGACCCAGTACTTC. This gives the protein CASSEAHQETQYF. Using reference TRBV25-1 and TRBJ2-5 for the parts outside the CDR3, the full variable domain is EADIYQTPRYLVIGTGKKITLECSQTMGHDKMYWYQQDPGMELHLIHYSYGVNSTEKGDLSSESTVSRIRTEHFPLTLESARPSHTSQYLCASSEAHQETQYFGPGTRLLVL.

This clone was detected a few times. The rearrangement uses TRBV10-3 and TRBJ2-7; 7 nucleotides align to TRBD2. The CDR3 loop spans 13 amino acids. J was trimmed by 6 bases and V by 6 bases; bases with no gene match: 8. Germline V gives CDR1 ENHRY, CDR2 SYGVKD. CDR3 sequence reads: CAIRSGIYSEQYF. CDR3 DNA: TGTGCCATCAGGAGCGGGATTTATTCCGAGCAGTACTTC.

Here the CDR3 DNA reads TGTGCCAGCAGCCCGACCTGGAGCGGCCAAGAGACCCAGTACTTC. The encoded protein is CASSPTWSGQETQYF. The chain recombines TRBV6-5 with TRBJ2-5; D perhaps matches TRBD2 (5 bases). V lost 6 bases and J 1 base, leaving 15 bases between the germline ends. The CDR3 is 15 residues long. Germline lookup yields CDR1 MNHEY and CDR2 SVGAGI.

V is TRBV4-2 and J is TRBJ2-3; D unclear. The germline V gene has CDR1 LGHNA and CDR2 YNFKEQ. Trimming left V 0 bases short and J 0 bases short, with 10 bases between. The CDR3 totals 16 residues. The CDR3 loop reads CASSQEVYGSTDTQYF. The CDR3 region has the DNA TGTGCCAGCAGCCAAGAAGTTTACGGGAGCACAGATACGCAGTATTTT.

The chain uses TRBV29-1 and TRBJ2-1, with 8 nucleotides matching TRBD2. CDR3 length: 14 amino acids. The V gene end was trimmed by 4 bases and the J gene end by 5 bases; junction bases not matched to a gene: 7. Germline V gene data show CDR1 as SQVTM and CDR2 as ANQGSEA. CDR3 sequence: CSVVGRREDNEQFF. In nucleotides, the CDR3 is TGCAGCGTTGTGGGGCGGCGGGAGGACAATGAGCAGTTCTTC.

V and J are TRBV29-1 and TRBJ2-3; TRBD2 aligns across 9 bases. With V trimmed by 8 bases and J by 2 bases, 5 bases remained unmatched. Germline loops: CDR1 SQVTM, CDR2 ANQGSEA. CDR3 length: 13 amino acids. This CDR3 reads CSCGGGPTDTQYF. The CDR3 coding sequence is TGCAGCTGCGGGGGGGGCCCCACAGATACGCAGTATTTT.